This T cell receptor beta chain emerged from a study of blood T cell repertoires in COVID-19. Whole-study context: Collection of acute and convalescent COVID-19 samples took place in the United States, Italy and Spain.

V was cut by 0 bases and J by 5 bases, with 14 bases left in between. This CDR3 region has 15 residues. Germline V lookup: CDR1 SGDLS, CDR2 YYNGEE. Authors' analysis steps: Reference gene primer amplification gave nucleated cell count estimates. Using immunoSEQ multiplex PCR, the repertoire was profiled, and TCRdb retains in-frame clones only, with some absent. V, J and clone size are those of that table, while D and trimming were read from the DNA. The table lists approximately 190,000 clones, approximately 80% of them singletons. The receptor was derived from a man aged 60-69 years with acute or convalescent COVID-19. The chain uses TRBV9 and TRBJ1-1; weak D call: TRBD1 (6 bases). The sample taken for sequencing was peripheral blood. The CDR3 coding sequence is TGTGCCAGCAGCGTAGGCGGGGGGCTGTGGACTGAAGCTTTCTTT. Residues: CASSVGGGLWTEAFF.